These 11 T cell receptor beta chains were all obtained from the same sample, sequenced in a study of shared clonotypes between healthy human individuals. Only in-frame clones appear in the TCRdb table, and some are missing; sequencing was by immunoSEQ multiplex PCR. In the table there are under 1,100,000 clones, approximately 80% of which are singletons. The specimen was memory CD4+ T cells from PBMCs. Subset noted: CD45RA-negative fraction. These receptors came from a man aged 18 to 30 in good health. Some clones in this sample may be carry-over from other donors' samples.

This clone is a singleton in its sample. The V gene is TRBV29-1, the J gene TRBJ2-1; possibly TRBD1 for D (6 bases). CDR1 and CDR2 (germline): SQVTM, ANQGSEA. CDR3 size: 14 residues. V lost 4 bases and J 9 bases, leaving 19 bases between the germline ends. This chain's CDR3 is CSVGLGATNSEQFF. Written as DNA, the CDR3 is TGCAGCGTTGGATTGGGGGCCACCAACAGTGAGCAGTTCTTC.

For this clone: The same CDR3 is also encoded by other DNA sequences in this sample. The CDR3 region is CASSFRNYGYTF. CDR3 coding DNA: TGTGCCAGCAGTTTCAGGAACTATGGCTACACCTTC. The chain links TRBV28 to TRBJ1-2; D call uncertain. The CDR3 extends over 12 amino acids. Germline V gives CDR1 MDHEN, CDR2 SYDVKM. V lost 3 bases, J lost 2 bases, and 4 bases lay in between.

In this sample, this clone turned up once. The chain employs TRBV19 and TRBJ2-3; TRBD1 matches at 9 bases. The ends lost 7 bases at V and 4 bases at J; junction bases unmatched: 9. This CDR3 comprises 15 residues. The germline V gene encodes CDR1 LNHDA and CDR2 SQIVND (reference sequence). The CDR3 sequence is CASTSGDRESDTQYF. CDR3 coding DNA: TGTGCCAGTACCTCAGGGGACAGGGAATCAGATACGCAGTATTTT.

The V and J genes are TRBV15 and TRBJ1-2; D gene uncertain. V lost 4 bases and J 2 bases, leaving 8 bases between the germline ends. CDR1 LNHNV and CDR2 YYDKDF come from the germline V gene (reference sequence). The CDR3 is 13 amino acids. The CDR3 sequence is CATSNDRNYGYTF. The CDR3 DNA follows: TGTGCCACCAGCAATGACCGGAACTATGGCTACACCTTC.

A word on this clone: The sample carries other DNA sequences with the same CDR3. The chain uses TRBV10-3 and TRBJ2-3; no clear D gene. The germline V gene encodes CDR1 ENHRY and CDR2 SYGVKD. The CDR3 sequence is 11 residues long. Deletions cut 3 bases from V and 6 bases from J, with 4 bases between. CDR3 region: CAISEGDTQYF. The CDR3 DNA is TGTGCCATCAGTGAAGGGGATACGCAGTATTTT.

CDR3 region: CASSLAGGSEQYF. The CDR3, as DNA: TGTGCCAGCAGTTTAGCGGGAGGGTCCGAGCAGTACTTC. The gene calls are TRBV28 and TRBJ2-7, with 9 bases lining up with TRBD2. Germline V gene sequence: CDR1 MDHEN, CDR2 SYDVKM. The CDR3 contains 13 residues. The V gene end was trimmed by 2 bases and the J gene end by 6 bases; junction bases not matched to a gene: 2.

The genes are TRBV11-3 and TRBJ2-6; 7 positions match TRBD1. The trim removed 3 bases at V and 2 bases at J, leaving 10 bases unmatched. The CDR3 has 18 residues. The germline V gene has CDR1 SGHNT and CDR2 YENEEA. The CDR3 spells CASSLALTGAAGANVLTF. CDR3 DNA: TGTGCCAGCAGCTTGGCCCTCACAGGGGCGGCTGGGGCCAACGTCCTGACTTTC.

V and J are TRBV15 and TRBJ2-7; D is perhaps TRBD2 (6 bases). The germline CDR1 and CDR2 sequences are LNHNV and YYDKDF (reference sequence). There are 16 residues in the CDR3. Trimming removed 4 bases at V and 0 bases at J, with 16 bases between. The CDR3 spells CATSTGGSGYSYEQYF. In DNA form, the CDR3 reads TGTGCCACCAGCACAGGAGGAAGCGGGTACTCCTACGAGCAGTACTTC.

The CDR3 bases are TGCAGTGCTAGCCTGTCAAACATTCAGTACTTC. Protein: CSASLSNIQYF. The rearrangement uses TRBV20-1 and TRBJ2-4; D unclear. V was pared by 3 bases and J by 6 bases, with 6 bases between. CDR1 and CDR2 from the germline V gene are DFQATT and SNEGSKA (reference sequence). CDR3 length: 11 amino acids.

V usage is TRBV9 and J usage is TRBJ2-2; D perhaps matches TRBD1 (6 bases). Germline V gene sequence: CDR1 SGDLS, CDR2 YYNGEE. This CDR3 region has 16 residues. The V end was cut by 4 bases, the J end by 6 bases, with 19 bases between. The chain's CDR3 is CASSSGTLGLAGELFF. The CDR3 DNA reads as TGTGCCAGCAGCTCTGGGACATTGGGGCTGGCCGGGGAGCTGTTTTTT.

The CDR3 region is CASSQNPVGNTEAFF. CDR3 coding DNA: TGTGCCAGCAGCCAAAACCCAGTGGGTAACACTGAAGCTTTCTTT. This chain links TRBV7-2 with TRBJ1-1; no clear D gene. In germline, CDR1 is SGHTA, CDR2 FQGNSA. The germline V and J ends were trimmed by 5 bases and 2 bases, with 15 bases remaining between them. The CDR3 spans 15 residues. Drawing the rest from reference TRBV7-2 and TRBJ1-1, the complete variable domain is GAGVSQSPSNKVTEKGKDVELRCDPISGHTALYWYRQSLGQGLEFLIYFQGNSAPDKSGLPSDRFSAERTGGSVSTLTIQRTQQEDSAVYLCASSQNPVGNTEAFFGQGTRLTVV.